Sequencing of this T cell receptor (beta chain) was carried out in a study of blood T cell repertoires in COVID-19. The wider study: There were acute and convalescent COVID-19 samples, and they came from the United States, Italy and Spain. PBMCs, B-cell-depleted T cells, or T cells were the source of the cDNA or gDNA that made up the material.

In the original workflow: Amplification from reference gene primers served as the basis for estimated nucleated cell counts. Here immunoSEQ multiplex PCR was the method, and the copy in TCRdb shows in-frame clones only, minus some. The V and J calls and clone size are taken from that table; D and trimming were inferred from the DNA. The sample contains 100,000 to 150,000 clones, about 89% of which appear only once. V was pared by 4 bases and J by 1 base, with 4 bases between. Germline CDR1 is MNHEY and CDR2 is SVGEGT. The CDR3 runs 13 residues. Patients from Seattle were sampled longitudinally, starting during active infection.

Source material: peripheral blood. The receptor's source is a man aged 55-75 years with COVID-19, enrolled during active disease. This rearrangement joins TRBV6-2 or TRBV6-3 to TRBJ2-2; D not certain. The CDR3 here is CASSSGNTGELFF. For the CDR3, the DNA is TGTGCCAGCAGTTCGGGGAACACCGGGGAGCTGTTTTTT.